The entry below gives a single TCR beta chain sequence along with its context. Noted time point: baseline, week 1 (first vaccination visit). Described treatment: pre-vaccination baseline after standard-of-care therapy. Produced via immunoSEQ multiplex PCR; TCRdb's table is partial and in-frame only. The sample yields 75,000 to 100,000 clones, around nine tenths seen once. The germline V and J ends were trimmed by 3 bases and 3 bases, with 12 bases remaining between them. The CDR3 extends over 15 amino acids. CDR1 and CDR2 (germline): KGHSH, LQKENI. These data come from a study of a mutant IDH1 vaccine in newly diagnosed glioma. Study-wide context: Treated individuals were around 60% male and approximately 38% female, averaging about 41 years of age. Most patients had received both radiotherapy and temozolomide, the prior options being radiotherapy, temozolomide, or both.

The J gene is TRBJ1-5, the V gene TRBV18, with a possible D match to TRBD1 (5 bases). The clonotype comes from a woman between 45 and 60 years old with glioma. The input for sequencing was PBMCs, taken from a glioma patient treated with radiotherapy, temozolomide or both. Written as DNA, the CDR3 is TGTGCCAGCTCACCCCAGGGCACCCACAATCAGCCCCAGCATTTT. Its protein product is CASSPQGTHNQPQHF.